This TCR beta chain was observed in a study of T cells in Graves' hyperthyroidism and ophthalmopathy. Study-wide results and caveats: In simple terms, a model built on 13 V-J features told ophthalmopathy apart from stable hyperthyroidism. In blood, most of the thyroid clonotypes expanded above 0.001 were also present.

Investigators excluded patients with uncontrolled infection, other autoimmune disease, pregnancy or lactation. Orbital computed tomography and thyroid ultrasound, together with serum TRAb and thyroxine and clinical symptoms, were used for diagnoses. TCR beta CDR3 region amplification was performed from RNA transcripts. Carried out on the TCR CDR3, a first-round RT-PCR used the HTBI primer set. TCRdb reanalysed the multiplex PCR reads using MiXCR and keeps one entry per CDR3 protein. This table holds 600,000 to 800,000 distinct CDR3 sequences, over 35% found once. This clonotype was counted ten times or more. Its cognate antigen is unknown. This receptor was taken from a middle-aged woman with Graves' hyperthyroidism. The sample comprised blood.

The CDR3 DNA follows: TGTGCCAGCAGTGACCTACTAGCGGAGGGGCTGGAGCAGTACTTC. The encoded protein is CASSDLLAEGLEQYF. The rearrangement joins TRBV2 to TRBJ2-7; 8 bases match TRBD2. The germline CDR1 and CDR2 sequences are SNHLY and FYNNEI. V dropped 3 bases and J dropped 7; count of bases not matched to a gene: 11. This CDR3 comprises 15 residues.